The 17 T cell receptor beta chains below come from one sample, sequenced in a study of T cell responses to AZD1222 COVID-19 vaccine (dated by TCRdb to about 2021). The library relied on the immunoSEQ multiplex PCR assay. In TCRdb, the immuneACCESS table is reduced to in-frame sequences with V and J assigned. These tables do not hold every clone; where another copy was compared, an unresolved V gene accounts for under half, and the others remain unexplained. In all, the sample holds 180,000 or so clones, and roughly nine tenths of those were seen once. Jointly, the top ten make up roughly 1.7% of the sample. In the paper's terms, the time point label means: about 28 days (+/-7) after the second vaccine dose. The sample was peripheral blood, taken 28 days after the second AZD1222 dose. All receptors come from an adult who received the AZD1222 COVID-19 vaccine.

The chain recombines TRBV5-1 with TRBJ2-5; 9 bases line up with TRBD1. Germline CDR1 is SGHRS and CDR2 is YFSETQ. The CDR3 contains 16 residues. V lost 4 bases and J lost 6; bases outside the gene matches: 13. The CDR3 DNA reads TGCGCCAGCAGCCCACAGGGGGCGGGAGCGTCAAAGACCCAGTACTTC. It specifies CASSPQGAGASKTQYF.

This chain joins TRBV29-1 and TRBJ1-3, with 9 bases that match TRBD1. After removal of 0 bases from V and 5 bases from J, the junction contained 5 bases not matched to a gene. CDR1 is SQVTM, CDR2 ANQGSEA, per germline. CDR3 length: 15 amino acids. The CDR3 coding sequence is TGCAGCGTTGAAGATTGGGGGACAGGGAGAAACACCATATATTTT. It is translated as CSVEDWGTGRNTIYF. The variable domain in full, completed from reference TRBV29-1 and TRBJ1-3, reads SAVISQKPSRDICQRGTSLTIQCQVDSQVTMMFWYRQQPGQSLTLIATANQGSEATYESGFVIDKFPISRPNLTFSTLTVSNMSPEDSSIYLCSVEDWGTGRNTIYFGEGSWLTVV.

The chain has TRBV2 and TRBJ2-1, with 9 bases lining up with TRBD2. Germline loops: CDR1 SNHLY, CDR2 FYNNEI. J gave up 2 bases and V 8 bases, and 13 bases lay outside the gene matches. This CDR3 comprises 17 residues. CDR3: CASVNIAGEGAYNEQFF. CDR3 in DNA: TGTGCCAGCGTTAATATAGCGGGAGAAGGAGCCTACAATGAGCAGTTCTTC.

The CDR3 sequence: CASSYGQGGYEQYF. CDR3 in DNA: TGTGCCAGCAGTTACGGACAGGGCGGCTACGAGCAGTACTTC. This chain uses TRBV11-2 with TRBJ2-7; 8 bases align to TRBD1. The germline V gene encodes CDR1 SGHAT and CDR2 FQNNGV. V shed 6 bases and J 3 bases; nucleotides not matched to a gene: 7. CDR3 length: 14 residues. Full variable domain (remainder filled in from reference TRBV11-2 and TRBJ2-7): EAGVAQSPRYKIIEKRQSVAFWCNPISGHATLYWYQQILGQGPKLLIQFQNNGVVDDSQLPKDRFSAERLKGVDSTLKIQPAKLEDSAVYLCASSYGQGGYEQYFGPGTRLTVT.

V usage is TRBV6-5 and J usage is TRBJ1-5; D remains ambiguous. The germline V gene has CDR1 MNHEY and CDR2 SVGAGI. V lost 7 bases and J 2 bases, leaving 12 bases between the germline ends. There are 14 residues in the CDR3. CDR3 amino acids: CASTARGGNQPQHF. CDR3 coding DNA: TGTGCCAGCACGGCGCGTGGTGGCAATCAGCCCCAGCATTTT.

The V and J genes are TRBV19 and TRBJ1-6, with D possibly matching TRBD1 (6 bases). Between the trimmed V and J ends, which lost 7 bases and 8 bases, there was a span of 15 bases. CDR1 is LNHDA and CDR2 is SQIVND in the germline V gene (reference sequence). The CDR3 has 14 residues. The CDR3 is CASKNGRGDSPLHF. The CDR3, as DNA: TGTGCCAGTAAGAATGGCAGGGGTGATTCACCCCTCCACTTT.

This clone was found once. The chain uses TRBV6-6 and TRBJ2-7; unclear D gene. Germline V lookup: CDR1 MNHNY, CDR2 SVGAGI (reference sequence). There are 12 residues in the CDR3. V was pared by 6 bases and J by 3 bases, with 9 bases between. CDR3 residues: CASSPEYYEQYF. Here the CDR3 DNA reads TGTGCCAGCAGCCCAGAGTACTACGAGCAGTACTTC.

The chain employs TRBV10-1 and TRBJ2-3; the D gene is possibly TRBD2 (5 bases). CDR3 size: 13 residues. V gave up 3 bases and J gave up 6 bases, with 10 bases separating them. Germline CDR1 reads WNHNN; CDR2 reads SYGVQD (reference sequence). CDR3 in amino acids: CASSDFRGDTQYF. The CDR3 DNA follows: TGCGCCAGCAGTGACTTTCGAGGGGATACGCAGTATTTT.

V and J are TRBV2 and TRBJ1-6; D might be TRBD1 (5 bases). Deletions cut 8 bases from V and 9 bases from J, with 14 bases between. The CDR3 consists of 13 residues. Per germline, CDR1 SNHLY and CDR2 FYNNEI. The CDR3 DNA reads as TGTGCCAGCTTAAGATTTGGGGGTTCACCCCTCCACTTT. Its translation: CASLRFGGSPLHF.

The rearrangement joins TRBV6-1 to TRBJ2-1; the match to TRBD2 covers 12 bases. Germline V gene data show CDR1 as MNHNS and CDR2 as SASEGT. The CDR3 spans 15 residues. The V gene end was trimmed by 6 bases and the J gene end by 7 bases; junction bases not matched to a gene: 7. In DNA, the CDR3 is TGTGCCAGCAGCCTGACTAGCGGGAGTCCAAATGAGCAGTTCTTC. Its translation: CASSLTSGSPNEQFF.

For the CDR3, the DNA is TGCAGCGTTGCGGGGGGTACAGGTGCGTACAATGAGCAGTTCTTC. This sequence encodes CSVAGGTGAYNEQFF. This chain connects TRBV29-1 to TRBJ2-1; 7 bases match TRBD2. CDR1 and CDR2 (germline): SQVTM, ANQGSEA. V was clipped by 4 bases and J by 4 bases; unmatched bases: 10. CDR3 size: 15 residues.

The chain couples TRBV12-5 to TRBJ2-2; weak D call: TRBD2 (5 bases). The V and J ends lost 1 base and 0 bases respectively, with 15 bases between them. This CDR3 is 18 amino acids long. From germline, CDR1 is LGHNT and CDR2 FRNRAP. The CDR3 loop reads CASGLGLAGLANTGELFF. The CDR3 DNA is TGTGCTAGTGGTTTGGGGCTAGCTGGGTTGGCGAACACCGGGGAGCTGTTTTTT.

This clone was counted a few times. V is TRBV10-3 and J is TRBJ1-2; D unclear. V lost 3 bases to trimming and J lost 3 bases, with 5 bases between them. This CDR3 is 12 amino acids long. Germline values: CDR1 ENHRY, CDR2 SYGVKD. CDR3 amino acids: CAISDGDYGYTF. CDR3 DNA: TGTGCCATCAGTGATGGGGACTATGGCTACACCTTC.

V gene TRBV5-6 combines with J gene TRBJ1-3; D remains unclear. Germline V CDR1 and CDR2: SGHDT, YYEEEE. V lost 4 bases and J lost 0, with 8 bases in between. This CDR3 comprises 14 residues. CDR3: CASSQDLSGNTIYF. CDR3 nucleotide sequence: TGTGCCAGCAGCCAGGACCTCTCTGGAAACACCATATATTTT.

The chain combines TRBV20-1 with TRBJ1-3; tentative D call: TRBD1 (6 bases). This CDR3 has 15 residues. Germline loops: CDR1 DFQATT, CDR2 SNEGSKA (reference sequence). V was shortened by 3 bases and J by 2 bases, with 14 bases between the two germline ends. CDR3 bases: TGCAGTGCTAGTCGGGGGAACAGGGCTGGAAACACCATATATTTT. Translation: CSASRGNRAGNTIYF.

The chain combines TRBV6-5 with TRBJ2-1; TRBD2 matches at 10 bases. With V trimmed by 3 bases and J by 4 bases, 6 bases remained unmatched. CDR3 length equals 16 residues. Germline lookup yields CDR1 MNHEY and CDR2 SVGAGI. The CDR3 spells CASSYGLAGAYNEQFF. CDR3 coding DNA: TGTGCCAGCAGTTATGGGCTAGCGGGAGCTTACAATGAGCAGTTCTTC.

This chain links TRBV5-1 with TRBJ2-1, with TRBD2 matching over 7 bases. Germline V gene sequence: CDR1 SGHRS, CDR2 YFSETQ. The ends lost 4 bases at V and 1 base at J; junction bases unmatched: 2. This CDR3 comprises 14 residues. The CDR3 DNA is TGCGCCAGCAGCCCCGGGAGGTCCTACAATGAGCAGTTCTTC. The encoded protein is CASSPGRSYNEQFF.